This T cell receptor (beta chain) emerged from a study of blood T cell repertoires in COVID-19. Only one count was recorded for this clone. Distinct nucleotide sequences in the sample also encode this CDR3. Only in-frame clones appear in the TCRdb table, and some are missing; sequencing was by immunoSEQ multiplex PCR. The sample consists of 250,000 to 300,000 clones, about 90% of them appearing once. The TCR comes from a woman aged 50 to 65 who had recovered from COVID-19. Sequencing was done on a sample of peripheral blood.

The CDR3 here is CASSLGGAYGYTF. The DNA for the CDR3 is TGCGCCAGCAGCTTAGGGGGGGCTTATGGCTACACCTTC. The gene calls are TRBV5-1 and TRBJ1-2; TRBD1 is a possible D gene (6 bases). V was shortened by 2 bases and J by 5 bases, with 10 bases between the two germline ends. CDR1 and CDR2 from the germline V gene are SGHRS and YFSETQ. This CDR3 has 13 residues.